A single sample is the source of the 17 T cell receptor beta chains below, sequenced in a study of cytomegalovirus exposure and HLA in healthy donors. 13 Jbeta primers and 60 Vbeta primers were used for the PCR. Profiling relied on immunoSEQ multiplex PCR, and the TCRdb table lists in-frame clones only, not all of them. This sample's clone table lists around 200,000 clones. Sample: PBMCs. These receptors were taken from a woman under 30 in good health and CMV-seropositive.

The V and J genes are TRBV18 and TRBJ2-5; 8 bases fit TRBD2. The CDR3 has 15 amino acids. Germline V gene data show CDR1 as KGHSH and CDR2 as LQKENI. V shed 0 bases, J shed 5 bases, and the junction held 5 bases outside the gene matches. CDR3 region: CASSPPSGKGETQYF. The CDR3 nucleotides read TGTGCCAGCTCACCACCTAGCGGGAAGGGGGAGACCCAGTACTTC.

A remark on this clone: The same CDR3 is also encoded by other DNA sequences in this sample. This chain uses TRBV6-6 with TRBJ2-7, with 10 bases fitting TRBD2. J lost 2 bases, V lost 4 bases, and 2 bases had no gene match. Germline V gene sequence: CDR1 MNHNY, CDR2 SVGAGI (reference sequence). The CDR3 extends over 14 amino acids. Here the CDR3 DNA reads TGTGCCAGCAGTTCGGGACTAGCGACCTACGAGCAGTACTTC. This codes for CASSSGLATYEQYF.

This sequence joins TRBV6-1 and TRBJ1-1; possible D gene TRBD1, 5 bases. This CDR3 has 13 residues. Germline values: CDR1 MNHNS, CDR2 SASEGT. V gave up 7 bases and J gave up 5 bases, with 14 bases separating them. The chain's CDR3 is CASTLAGRTEAFF. CDR3 nucleotides: TGTGCCAGCACCTTGGCAGGGAGGACTGAAGCTTTCTTT.

V and J are TRBV30 and TRBJ2-7; 7 bases line up with TRBD1. The junction had 4 bases not matched to a gene; V was cut back by 4 bases and J by 4 bases. CDR3 length: 12 residues. CDR1 is GTSNPN and CDR2 is SVGIG in the germline V gene (reference sequence). The CDR3, as DNA: TGTGCCTGGACGACAGGGCGGTACGAGCAGTACTTC. This gives the protein CAWTTGRYEQYF.

Concerning this clone itself: In the same sample, other DNA sequences code for this CDR3. The chain has TRBV18 and TRBJ1-1; D is undetermined. Germline CDR1 KGHSH, CDR2 LQKENI. The CDR3 spans 13 residues. Deletions cut 3 bases from V and 1 base from J, with 6 bases between. The CDR3 DNA reads as TGTGCCAGCTCACCCACCGGGAACACTGAAGCTTTCTTT. Its protein product is CASSPTGNTEAFF.

The chain is built from TRBV12-5 and TRBJ1-3; 12 bases agree with TRBD1. CDR1 is LGHNT and CDR2 is FRNRAP in the germline V gene. The CDR3 has 16 residues. J was trimmed by 3 bases and V by 4 bases; bases with no gene match: 4. The CDR3 DNA is TGTGCTAGTGGTTCCGGGACAGGGGGCTTTGGAAACACCATATATTTT. Translating it yields CASGSGTGGFGNTIYF.

The gene calls are TRBV19 and TRBJ2-3, with D tentatively TRBD1 (6 bases). V dropped 2 bases and J dropped 2 bases, with 11 bases sitting between them. This CDR3 is built from 15 residues. Germline CDR1 and CDR2: LNHDA and SQIVND (reference sequence). The CDR3 protein is CASSIQRQATDTQYF. As DNA, the CDR3 is TGTGCCAGTAGTATACAGAGACAGGCCACAGATACGCAGTATTTT. The full variable domain, completed using reference TRBV19 and TRBJ2-3, is DGGITQSPKYLFRKEGQNVTLSCEQNLNHDAMYWYRQDPGQGLRLIYYSQIVNDFQKGDIAEGYSVSREKKESFPLTVTSAQKNPTAFYLCASSIQRQATDTQYFGPGTRLTVL.

The genes are TRBV6-5 and TRBJ1-1; the D gene is possibly TRBD1 (6 bases). Per germline, CDR1 MNHEY and CDR2 SVGAGI. Trimming left V 0 bases short and J 0 bases short, with 11 bases between. CDR3 length equals 16 residues. The CDR3 sequence is CASSYSSTGMNTEAFF. In DNA, the CDR3 is TGTGCCAGCAGTTACTCGAGTACAGGGATGAACACTGAAGCTTTCTTT.

The genes are TRBV4-2 and TRBJ1-1, with D possibly being TRBD1 (5 bases). V lost 0 bases and J lost 5, with 10 bases in between. This CDR3 spans 14 amino acids. CDR1 is LGHNA, CDR2 YNFKEQ, per germline. CDR3 coding DNA: TGTGCCAGCAGCCAAGATCTACGGGGGACTGAAGCTTTCTTT. Protein product: CASSQDLRGTEAFF.

The gene calls are TRBV19 and TRBJ1-3; D is perhaps TRBD1 (5 bases). There are 16 residues in the CDR3. Trimming stripped 4 bases from V and 2 bases from J, with 15 bases between. CDR1 is LNHDA and CDR2 is SQIVND in the germline V gene (reference sequence). CDR3: CASSKGPGGAGNTIYF. In nucleotides, the CDR3 is TGTGCCAGTAGTAAAGGCCCAGGAGGGGCTGGAAACACCATATATTTT.

The chain joins TRBV15 to TRBJ1-2, with TRBD1 matching 9 bases. With 1 base clipped from V and 3 bases from J, the junction kept 0 bases outside the gene matches. The germline CDR1 and CDR2 sequences are LNHNV and YYDKDF (reference sequence). This CDR3 spans 14 amino acids. The CDR3 is CATSRGDRDYGYTF. The CDR3 bases are TGTGCCACCAGCAGAGGGGACAGGGACTATGGCTACACCTTC.

This chain joins TRBV11-3 and TRBJ1-3, with D hard to call. Germline V lookup: CDR1 SGHNT, CDR2 YENEEA. The CDR3 loop spans 17 amino acids. With 0 bases removed from V and 0 bases from J, the gap between germline ends came to 12 bases. The CDR3 here is CASSLEAPMSSGNTIYF. DNA of the CDR3: TGTGCCAGCAGCTTAGAGGCACCAATGTCCTCTGGAAACACCATATATTTT.

This chain uses TRBV19 with TRBJ1-2, with 9 bases identical to TRBD1. The CDR3 has 14 amino acids. Per germline, CDR1 LNHDA and CDR2 SQIVND (reference sequence). Trimming cost V 7 bases and J 8 bases; bases outside gene matches: 11. The CDR3 loop is CASTFLTGGSGYTF. For the CDR3, the DNA is TGTGCCAGTACATTCCTCACAGGGGGCAGCGGCTACACCTTC. Supplemented by reference TRBV19 and TRBJ1-2, the full variable domain reads DGGITQSPKYLFRKEGQNVTLSCEQNLNHDAMYWYRQDPGQGLRLIYYSQIVNDFQKGDIAEGYSVSREKKESFPLTVTSAQKNPTAFYLCASTFLTGGSGYTFGSGTRLTVV.

This chain uses TRBV2 with TRBJ2-1; 15 nucleotides agree with TRBD2. The CDR3 is made up of 15 amino acids. Germline CDR1 SNHLY, CDR2 FYNNEI. J was trimmed by 7 bases and V by 6 bases; bases with no gene match: 4. The CDR3 protein is CASRAGTSGRNEQFF. The DNA for the CDR3 is TGTGCCAGCAGGGCCGGGACTAGCGGGAGGAATGAGCAGTTCTTC.

The chain combines TRBV19 with TRBJ2-3, with D tentatively TRBD2 (5 bases). V lost 6 bases, J lost 8 bases, and 12 bases lay in between. CDR1 and CDR2 (germline): LNHDA, SQIVND (reference sequence). There are 12 residues in the CDR3. The CDR3, as DNA: TGTGCCAGTAGCCAAGGACTCAGTACGCAGTATTTT. This sequence encodes CASSQGLSTQYF.

The chain joins TRBV7-9 to TRBJ2-7; D not certain. CDR3 length: 16 residues. V lost 1 base, J lost 5 bases, and 18 bases lay in between. The germline V gene encodes CDR1 SEHNR and CDR2 FQNEAQ (reference sequence). CDR3: CASSLDRPISQDEQYF. The CDR3 coding sequence is TGTGCCAGCAGCTTAGATCGGCCCATTTCGCAGGACGAGCAGTACTTC.

The V gene is TRBV19, the J gene TRBJ2-3, with D tentatively TRBD1 (5 bases). CDR1 LNHDA and CDR2 SQIVND come from the germline V gene (reference sequence). CDR3 size: 13 residues. Trimming stripped 8 bases from V and 2 bases from J, with 11 bases between. CDR3 in DNA: TGTGCCAGTTCCAAGACAGACACAGATACGCAGTATTTT. This encodes CASSKTDTDTQYF. The complete variable domain, with remaining parts taken from reference TRBV19 and TRBJ2-3, reads DGGITQSPKYLFRKEGQNVTLSCEQNLNHDAMYWYRQDPGQGLRLIYYSQIVNDFQKGDIAEGYSVSREKKESFPLTVTSAQKNPTAFYLCASSKTDTDTQYFGPGTRLTVL.